These 12 T cell receptor beta chains share one sample of origin, sequenced in a study of cytomegalovirus exposure and HLA in healthy donors. Profiling relied on immunoSEQ multiplex PCR, and the TCRdb table lists in-frame clones only, not all of them. This repertoire shows roughly 100,000 clones, around 96% found once; its top ten account for 0.89%. The sequenced sample consisted of PBMCs. The receptor source for this set is a young woman in good health and CMV-seronegative.

The V and J genes are TRBV2 and TRBJ2-1; 7 nucleotides align to TRBD2. This CDR3 is 14 amino acids long. The V segment lost 9 bases and the J segment 7 bases; nucleotides outside the gene matches: 12. The V gene's germline CDR1 is SNHLY and CDR2 FYNNEI. The CDR3 spells CARDLRESVNEQFF. As DNA, the CDR3 is TGTGCCAGAGATTTGCGGGAGTCGGTGAATGAGCAGTTCTTC.

The chain employs TRBV27 and TRBJ2-5; a weak D match, TRBD1 (6 bases). With 3 bases removed from V and 5 bases from J, the gap between germline ends came to 16 bases. The CDR3 spans 15 residues. In germline, CDR1 is MNHEY, CDR2 SMNVEV (reference sequence). The CDR3 region is CASSFGQGRGETQYF. The CDR3 bases are TGTGCCAGCAGTTTTGGGCAGGGGCGAGGGGAGACCCAGTACTTC.

The genes are TRBV5-1 and TRBJ2-7, with 8 nucleotides matching TRBD2. This CDR3 has 14 residues. The V gene's germline CDR1 is SGHRS and CDR2 YFSETQ. J lost 6 bases, V lost 7 bases, and 12 bases had no gene match. The CDR3 spells CASADQSGSSEQYF. The CDR3 DNA reads TGCGCCAGCGCCGACCAGAGCGGGAGTAGCGAGCAGTACTTC.

The rearrangement joins TRBV30 to TRBJ1-1; 7 nucleotides align to TRBD1. The CDR3 is 13 amino acids. Germline V gene lookup returns CDR1 GTSNPN and CDR2 SVGIG (reference sequence). After removal of 5 bases from V and 3 bases from J, the junction contained 6 bases not matched to a gene. CDR3 protein: CAWDEGQDTEAFF. The DNA for the CDR3 is TGTGCCTGGGATGAAGGACAGGACACTGAAGCTTTCTTT.

The J gene is TRBJ2-7, the V gene TRBV4-1, with D possibly being TRBD1 (5 bases). Per germline, CDR1 MGHRA and CDR2 YSYEKL. V was shortened by 1 base and J by 4 bases, with 14 bases between the two germline ends. The CDR3 is made up of 15 amino acids. CDR3 sequence reads: CASSQVPGILYEQYF. Written as DNA, the CDR3 is TGCGCCAGCAGCCAAGTGCCAGGGATCCTTTACGAGCAGTACTTC.

V gene TRBV5-1 combines with J gene TRBJ1-1, with D possibly TRBD1 on 5 matching bases. The CDR3 sequence is 14 residues long. Germline V CDR1 and CDR2: SGHRS, YFSETQ. With 2 bases removed from V and 1 base from J, the gap between germline ends came to 9 bases. CDR3 in DNA: TGCGCCAGCAGCTTATCGACAGCGAACACTGAAGCTTTCTTT. Its translation: CASSLSTANTEAFF.

The chain couples TRBV27 to TRBJ2-3; no clear D gene. This CDR3 is built from 15 residues. The V gene lost 5 bases and the J gene lost 5 bases, with 17 bases spanning the gap. Germline CDR1 and CDR2: MNHEY and SMNVEV (reference sequence). The DNA of the CDR3 is TGTGCCAGCAGTCGACCGGCCAAAGGCGGAGATACGCAGTATTTT. This sequence encodes CASSRPAKGGDTQYF.

This sequence joins TRBV2 and TRBJ1-4; TRBD1 agrees at 8 bases. This CDR3 spans 15 amino acids. Germline CDR1 is SNHLY and CDR2 is FYNNEI. Trimming removed 2 bases from V and 8 bases from J; junction bases left unmatched: 7. The CDR3 here is CASSETGQGREKLFF. DNA for the CDR3: TGTGCCAGCAGTGAAACCGGACAGGGAAGGGAAAAACTGTTTTTT.

V and J are TRBV13 and TRBJ2-1; 10 nucleotides line up with TRBD2. J gave up 7 bases and V 4 bases, and 7 bases lay outside the gene matches. Germline lookup yields CDR1 PRHDT and CDR2 FYEKMQ (reference sequence). This CDR3 contains 15 residues. As DNA, the CDR3 is TGTGCCAGCAGCTCCCCGGGACTAGCGAGAAATGAGCAGTTCTTC. Protein product: CASSSPGLARNEQFF.

This chain links TRBV5-8 with TRBJ2-1; 10 nucleotides line up with TRBD2. J lost 8 bases, V lost 3 bases, and 11 bases had no gene match. Germline values: CDR1 SGHTS, CDR2 YDEGEE. CDR3 length: 16 amino acids. CDR3 amino acids: CASSWGLAPQHDEQFF. The CDR3 DNA sequence: TGTGCCAGCAGCTGGGGACTAGCGCCTCAGCACGATGAGCAGTTCTTC.

The chain employs TRBV7-8 and TRBJ1-1; unclear D gene. Germline V CDR1 and CDR2: SGHVS, FQNEAQ. The germline V and J ends were trimmed by 5 bases and 3 bases, with 7 bases remaining between them. This CDR3 has 12 residues. The CDR3 sequence is CASSPEYTEAFF. The CDR3 DNA reads TGTGCCAGCAGCCCAGAATACACTGAAGCTTTCTTT.

This sequence joins TRBV6-4 and TRBJ1-2; D unclear. The CDR3 has 15 residues. Germline V gives CDR1 MRHNA, CDR2 SNTAGT. Trimming removed 3 bases from V and 4 bases from J, with 15 bases in between. This CDR3 is CASSDGSRPVYGYTF. CDR3 sequence (DNA): TGTGCCAGCAGTGATGGGTCCAGGCCAGTCTATGGCTACACCTTC.